This T cell receptor beta chain appears in the sequencing data of a study of CD8+ T cells in alopecia areata. Study background: At a dose of 5 to 10 mg twice daily, oral tofacitinib was given to treated patients. General study results and limits: Scalp clonality and expanded CD8+ clones among the top 100 were significantly decreased by tofacitinib. Lesional scalp, especially alopecia totalis/universalis, showed higher clonality than normal scalp. Under tofacitinib, numerous expanded lesional clonotypes remained detectable in scalp and blood.

Isolated RNA was reverse transcribed into cDNA used as the sequencing template. Only in-frame clones appear in the TCRdb table, and some are missing; sequencing was by immunoSEQ multiplex PCR. The sample consists of 200,000 to 250,000 clones, just over 65% of them appearing once. For this clone: Its antigen is not identified.

Stated treatment: oral pan-JAK inhibitor, 5-10 mg twice daily. The sequenced sample was CD4+ T cells sorted from blood, obtained at approximately week 45, from a patient treated with tofacitinib. The sequence came from a human donor with alopecia areata.

This CDR3 reads CASSESKILNTEAFF. The CDR3 coding sequence is TGTGCCAGCAGTGAATCCAAAATCCTGAACACTGAAGCTTTCTTT. This chain connects TRBV25-1 to TRBJ1-1, with D unresolved. Deletions cut 1 base from V and 0 bases from J, with 9 bases between. The CDR3 loop spans 15 amino acids. Germline V gene sequence: CDR1 MGHDK, CDR2 SYGVNS.